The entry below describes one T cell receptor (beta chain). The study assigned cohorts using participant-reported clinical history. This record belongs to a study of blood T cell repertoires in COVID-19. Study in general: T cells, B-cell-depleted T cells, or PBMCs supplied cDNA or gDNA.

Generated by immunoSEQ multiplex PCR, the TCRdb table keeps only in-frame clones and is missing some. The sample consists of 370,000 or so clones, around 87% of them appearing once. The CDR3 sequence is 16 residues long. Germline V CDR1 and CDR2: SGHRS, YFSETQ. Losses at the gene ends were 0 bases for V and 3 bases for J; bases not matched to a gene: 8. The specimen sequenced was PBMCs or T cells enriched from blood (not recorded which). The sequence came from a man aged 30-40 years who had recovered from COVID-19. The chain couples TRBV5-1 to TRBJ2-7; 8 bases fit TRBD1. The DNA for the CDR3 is TGCGCCAGCAGCTTGGAAGGACAGGGAGGCCTCTACGAGCAGTACTTC. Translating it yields CASSLEGQGGLYEQYF.